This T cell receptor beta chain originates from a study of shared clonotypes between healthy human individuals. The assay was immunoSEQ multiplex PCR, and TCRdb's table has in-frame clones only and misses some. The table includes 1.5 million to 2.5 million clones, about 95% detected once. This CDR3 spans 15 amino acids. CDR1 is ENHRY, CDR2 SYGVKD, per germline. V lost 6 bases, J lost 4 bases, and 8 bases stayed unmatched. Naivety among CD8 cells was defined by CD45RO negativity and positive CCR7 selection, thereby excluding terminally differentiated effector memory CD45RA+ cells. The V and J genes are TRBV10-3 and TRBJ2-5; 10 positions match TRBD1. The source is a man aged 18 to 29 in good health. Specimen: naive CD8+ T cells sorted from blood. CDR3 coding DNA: TGTGCCATCAGCCTTGGACAGGGGGAAGGAGAGACCCAGTACTTC. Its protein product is CAISLGQGEGETQYF.